This TCR beta chain came from a study of early T cells in non-severe SARS-CoV-2 infection. Study summary: Whole-blood bulk RNA, unsorted, was sequenced, and chains were unpaired. General study points: Private and CD4 specificities were missed by VDJdb matching, which favored anti-spike CD8 responses.

Germline-derived CDR1 and CDR2 are MNHNY and SVGAGI (reference sequence). The CDR3 has 16 residues. The ends lost 5 bases at V and 5 bases at J; junction bases unmatched: 14. A word on this clonotype: What it binds is unknown.

From the 5' RACE reads, TCRdb called clonotypes with MiXCR, one entry per CDR3 protein. The sample has around 64,000 distinct CDR3 sequences, over 9.5% seen once; the top ten hold under 7%. The clonotype comes from an adult who was a healthcare worker with PCR-confirmed SARS-CoV-2 infection or an uninfected control (not recorded which). Sequenced material: whole blood, taken at baseline. V and J are TRBV6-6 and TRBJ1-2, with TRBD1 identical over 7 bases. The CDR3 region is CASSRTDRADYYGYTF. The CDR3 DNA reads as TGTGCCAGCAGTCGGACCGACAGGGCCGATTATTATGGCTACACCTTC.